This entry concerns a single TCR beta chain. As yet, its antigen is unknown. These data originate in a study of T cells in Graves' hyperthyroidism and ophthalmopathy. The study, taken as a whole, reports: Researchers report that a 13 V-J model separated ophthalmopathy from stable hyperthyroidism. In blood, most of the thyroid clonotypes expanded above 0.001 were also present.

An absence of ophthalmopathy progression within 18 months meant stable Graves' hyperthyroidism. RNA transcripts yielded amplified TCR beta CDR3 regions. First-round RT-PCR of the TCR CDR3 relied on the HTBI primer set. TCRdb reprocessed the multiplex PCR reads with MiXCR, giving one entry per CDR3 protein. The table records 750,000 to 900,000 distinct CDR3 sequences, roughly 40% of them present only once. This receptor was taken from a man younger than 35 with Graves' hyperthyroidism. Source material: blood.

CDR3 DNA sequence: TGTGCCAGCTCACCGCGGGGGAAGGTGATCCCTGAAGCTTTCTTT. Translated, it gives CASSPRGKVIPEAFF. V and J are TRBV7-2 and TRBJ1-1; possible D gene TRBD1, 5 bases. The V gene lost 8 bases and the J gene lost 6 bases, with 22 bases spanning the gap. The CDR3 is 15 amino acids. In germline, CDR1 is SGHTA, CDR2 FQGNSA.